The rows below give T cell receptor beta chains drawn from one sample of a study of cytomegalovirus exposure and HLA in healthy donors. Profiling relied on immunoSEQ multiplex PCR, and the TCRdb table lists in-frame clones only, not all of them. This table has roughly 350,000 clones, about nine tenths appearing once. The sequencing sample was made of PBMCs. These receptors were taken from a woman between 18 and 29 years old in good health and CMV-seronegative. CDR3s include the opening cysteine and the closing phenylalanine or tryptophan. D genes are given only for firm matches. Clone size appears in some rows only: once, few, many, or a class for an expanded clone.

NA	TRBV27	NA	TRBJ1-5	TGTGCCAGCGCCAGGGATTTGGGCAATCAGCCCCAGCATTTT	CASARDLGNQPQHF
NA	TRBV6-1	NA	TRBJ1-5	TGTGCCAGCAGTGGCTACAGGGTCTATAGCAATCAGCCCCAGCATTTT	CASSGYRVYSNQPQHF
NA	TRBV7-9	TRBD1	TRBJ2-1	TGTGCCAGCAGCTTACTGGGACAGGCTGGTGAGCAGTTCTTC	CASSLLGQAGEQFF
NA	TRBV9	NA	TRBJ2-1	TGTGCCAGCAGCCCCCAGGTTTCGGTATACAATGAGCAGTTCTTC	CASSPQVSVYNEQFF
NA	TRBV4-3	NA	TRBJ2-5	TGCGCCAGCAGCCGGGAACCGGGACTCGAGGGCCAAGAGACCCAGTACTTC	CASSREPGLEGQETQYF
NA	TRBV11-2	TRBD1	TRBJ1-1	TGTGCCAGCAGCTTATCTACAGGGGGCACTGAAGCTTTCTTT	CASSLSTGGTEAFF
NA	TRBV5-1	NA	TRBJ2-7	TGCGCCAGCAGCTCAGACGACAGGCCGTCCTACGAGCAGTACTTC	CASSSDDRPSYEQYF
few	TRBV27	NA	TRBJ1-4	TGTGCCAGCAGTTTAGCCCTAACAGGTCCAGTGTTTTTT	CASSLALTGPVFF
NA	TRBV18	NA	TRBJ2-2	TGTGCCAGCTCACCACGGTACAGCCGAATCACCGGGGAGCTGTTTTTT	CASSPRYSRITGELFF
NA	TRBV30	NA	TRBJ1-1	TGTGCCTGGAGTGTAAATAGAGCTGAAGCTTTCTTT	CAWSVNRAEAFF
NA	TRBV7-8	TRBD2	TRBJ2-1	TGTGCCAGCAGCTTCCGACTAGCGGGAAACAATGAGCAGTTCTTC	CASSFRLAGNNEQFF
NA	TRBV9	TRBD2	TRBJ2-7	TGTGCCAGCAGCGTCACGGGACTAGCGGCCGCTGTCTCCGAGCAGTACTTC	CASSVTGLAAAVSEQYF
NA	TRBV7-3	NA	TRBJ2-3	TGTGCCAGCAGCTTGAACAGGGAGAACACAGATACGCAGTATTTT	CASSLNRENTDTQYF
NA	TRBV11-1	NA	TRBJ2-5	TGTGCCACCACAACGGGGGTCGAAGAGACCCAGTACTTC	CATTTGVEETQYF
NA	TRBV6-1	TRBD1	TRBJ2-3	TGTGCCAGCAGAGAAGATACAGGGGACCTTGCAGATACGCAGTATTTT	CASREDTGDLADTQYF
NA	TRBV7-9	NA	TRBJ1-2	TGTGCCAGCAGCTTAGAAAGGGGTGGCTACACCTTC	CASSLERGGYTF
NA	TRBV4-1	NA	TRBJ2-5	TGCGCCAGCAGCCAAGATATATTTCGAGAGACCCAGTACTTC	CASSQDIFRETQYF
NA	TRBV28	NA	TRBJ2-7	TGTGCCAGCAGTTACATTTTCTACGAGCAGTACTTC	CASSYIFYEQYF
NA	TRBV9	TRBD2	TRBJ2-3	TGTGCCAGCAGCGTAAAAAGCGGGACGACCACAGATACGCAGTATTTT	CASSVKSGTTTDTQYF
NA	TRBV18	NA	TRBJ1-1	TGTGCCAGCTCACTATACAGGGAAATGAACACTGAAGCTTTCTTT	CASSLYREMNTEAFF
NA	TRBV7-2	TRBD2	TRBJ2-3	TGTGCCAGCAGCTTGGTAGGAGCGGGAGTAGGAGATACGCAGTATTTT	CASSLVGAGVGDTQYF
NA	TRBV27	TRBD1	TRBJ1-2	TGTGCCAGCAGAGAACAGGGGGGGGGATCCTATGGCTACACCTTC	CASREQGGGSYGYTF
NA	TRBV28	NA	TRBJ1-5	TGTGCCAGCAGTTTAACTAGCGGCAGCAATCAGCCCCAGCATTTT	CASSLTSGSNQPQHF
NA	TRBV7-2	NA	TRBJ1-4	TGTGCCAGCAGCTTCTCAGGGTCAACTAATGAAAAACTGTTTTTT	CASSFSGSTNEKLFF
NA	TRBV10-3	NA	TRBJ2-1	TGTGCCATCAGAAACAGGGTTGGGCAAAGTTCAAATGAGCAGTTCTTC	CAIRNRVGQSSNEQFF
NA	TRBV27	TRBD2	TRBJ2-7	TGTGCCAGCAGTTCCTCCGGGACTAGTACCTACGAGCAGTACTTC	CASSSSGTSTYEQYF
NA	TRBV10-3	TRBD1	TRBJ1-2	TGTGCCATCACCTGGGACAGGGGGCGCGAGCGGGGCTACACCTTC	CAITWDRGRERGYTF
NA	TRBV30	NA	TRBJ2-5	TGTGCCTGGAGCTTAGGGCAGGGGATAGGAGAGACCCAGTACTTC	CAWSLGQGIGETQYF
NA	TRBV28	NA	TRBJ1-2	TGTGCCAGCAGTGTGTTTAGTGGCTACACCTTC	CASSVFSGYTF
few	TRBV28	TRBD1	TRBJ2-7	TGTGCCAGCAGCCCCGGGGACAGTACCTACGAGCAGTACTTC	CASSPGDSTYEQYF
NA	TRBV5-1	NA	TRBJ1-2	TGCGCCAGCAGCTTGTGGGCAGGGGATGGCTACACCTTC	CASSLWAGDGYTF
NA	TRBV6-5	NA	TRBJ2-2	TGTGCCAGCAGTTACCGGGGAAACACCGGGGAGCTGTTTTTT	CASSYRGNTGELFF
NA	TRBV20-1	NA	TRBJ2-3	TGCAGTGCCAGAGACAGTCCTACGCAGTATTTT	CSARDSPTQYF
NA	TRBV9	TRBD1	TRBJ2-7	TGTGCCAGCAGCGAGGGGGGACAGGGGCTGCAGTACTTC	CASSEGGQGLQYF
NA	TRBV2	TRBD2	TRBJ2-7	TGTGCCAGCAGTATACTAGGCGGGAGGGCCTACGAGCAGTACTTC	CASSILGGRAYEQYF
NA	TRBV19	NA	TRBJ2-2	TGTGCCAGCAGAGGGACTCTCCGGGGGAAGCTGTTTTTT	CASRGTLRGKLFF
NA	TRBV6-1	TRBD1	TRBJ1-5	TGTGCCAGCAGTGTTACAGGGGGGAGCAATCAGCCCCAGCATTTT	CASSVTGGSNQPQHF
few	TRBV21-1	NA	TRBJ2-5	TGTGCCAGCCCCAGGGGTAACCAAGAGACCCAGTACTTC	CASPRGNQETQYF
NA	TRBV7-2	NA	TRBJ2-7	TGTGCCAGCAGCTTAGAAGGGGCAACCTACGAGCAGTACTTC	CASSLEGATYEQYF